The 13 T cell receptor beta chains presented below share a single source sample, sequenced in a study of Ad26.COV2.S vaccination and SARS-CoV-2 variants. Treatment described: roughly 18 received Ad26.COV2.S at low or high dose, single or two shots; 5 received placebo; per-sample allocation not given. Sampling happened 63 days after the first vaccine or placebo injection. The table came from immunoSEQ multiplex PCR; TCRdb's copy has only in-frame clones and leaves some out. This sample has roughly 380,000 clones, with more than 75% found just once. Sequenced material: peripheral blood, taken in a trial of Ad26.COV2.S vaccine versus placebo. These TCRs come from a person aged 18 to 65 who received the Ad26.COV2.S COVID-19 vaccine or a placebo.

The chain is built from TRBV24-1 and TRBJ1-1; no firm D call. The CDR3 length is 14 residues. The V and J ends lost 3 bases and 1 base respectively, with 8 bases between them. Germline V CDR1 and CDR2: KGHDR, SFDVKD. The CDR3 coding sequence is TGTGCCACCAGTGATAAAGGGCCGAACACTGAAGCTTTCTTT. This gives the protein CATSDKGPNTEAFF.

The genes are TRBV18 and TRBJ1-1; tentative D call: TRBD1 (5 bases). The V end lost 3 bases, the J end lost 5 bases, and 13 bases lay between the germline ends. Germline assignment: CDR1 KGHSH and CDR2 LQKENI. There are 14 residues in the CDR3. CDR3 sequence: CASSPGPAETEAFF. As DNA, the CDR3 is TGTGCCAGCTCACCGGGGCCCGCAGAAACTGAAGCTTTCTTT. The full variable domain, in which reference TRBV18 and TRBJ1-1 provide the parts outside the CDR3, is NAGVMQNPRHLVRRRGQEARLRCSPMKGHSHVYWYRQLPEEGLKFMVYLQKENIIDESGMPKERFSAEFPKEGPSILRIQQVVRGDSAAYFCASSPGPAETEAFFGQGTRLTVV.

The gene calls are TRBV4-1 and TRBJ2-2; maybe TRBD2 (6 bases). The V and J ends lost 4 bases and 5 bases respectively, with 14 bases between them. Germline CDR1 and CDR2: MGHRA and YSYEKL. This CDR3 contains 15 residues. The CDR3, as DNA: TGCGCCAGCAGCCCGGGACTGAGTAGGACCGGGGAGCTGTTTTTT. This encodes CASSPGLSRTGELFF.

The chain carries TRBV30 and TRBJ1-2; D possibly corresponds to TRBD1 (5 bases). The CDR3 runs 13 residues. Germline loops: CDR1 GTSNPN, CDR2 SVGIG (reference sequence). Trimming shortened V by 5 bases and J by 7 bases, and 17 bases separated the two germline ends. CDR3 in DNA: TGTGCCTGGGGACGGGACGGAAGAGGTGGCTACACCTTC. Encoded protein: CAWGRDGRGGYTF.

This clone was seen a handful of times. The gene calls are TRBV3-1 (or the pseudogene TRBV3-2) and TRBJ2-1; 13 positions match TRBD2. The ends lost 4 bases at V and 5 bases at J; junction bases unmatched: 2. In germline, CDR1 is LGHDT, CDR2 YNNKEL (reference sequence). The CDR3 covers 15 residues. The CDR3 DNA is TGTGCCAGCAGCCCGGGACTAGCGGGAAACAATGAGCAGTTCTTC. It codes for CASSPGLAGNNEQFF.

This clone was seen once. V gene TRBV7-2 combines with J gene TRBJ1-4; 8 bases line up with TRBD1. Germline CDR1 reads SGHTA; CDR2 reads FQGNSA. Trimming removed 1 base from V and 8 bases from J; junction bases left unmatched: 3. The CDR3 contains 14 residues. For the CDR3, the DNA is TGTGCCAGCAGCTTAGTTACAGGGGGGGAAAAACTGTTTTTT. It encodes CASSLVTGGEKLFF.

V and J are TRBV3-1 (or the pseudogene TRBV3-2) and TRBJ1-1; D not certain. The CDR3 extends over 15 amino acids. Germline V gene lookup returns CDR1 LGHDT and CDR2 YNNKEL (reference sequence). The V and J ends lost 7 bases and 0 bases respectively, with 15 bases between them. The CDR3 is CASNLSAILNTEAFF. The DNA of the CDR3 is TGTGCCAGCAACCTATCAGCCATATTGAACACTGAAGCTTTCTTT.

The chain employs TRBV11-3 and TRBJ2-7; TRBD1 agrees at 7 bases. There are 14 residues in the CDR3. J lost 6 bases, V lost 0 bases, and 5 bases had no gene match. The germline gives CDR1 SGHNT, CDR2 YENEEA. The CDR3 DNA reads TGTGCCAGCAGCTTAGAAGGGGGCGCGGGCGAGCAGTACTTC. This gives the protein CASSLEGGAGEQYF.

V usage is TRBV4-1 and J usage is TRBJ2-3; D gene unclear. This CDR3 is built from 12 residues. Germline V gives CDR1 MGHRA, CDR2 YSYEKL. The germline V and J ends were trimmed by 2 bases and 5 bases, with 5 bases remaining between them. The chain's CDR3 is CASSQSGDTQYF. CDR3 bases: TGCGCCAGCAGCCAATCAGGAGATACGCAGTATTTT.

This clone was counted once. This chain links TRBV5-1 with TRBJ1-2, with a possible D match to TRBD1 (5 bases). CDR1 SGHRS and CDR2 YFSETQ come from the germline V gene. The CDR3 sequence is 14 residues long. Trimming took off 0 bases at V and 4 bases at J, with 10 bases between the two ends. CDR3 bases: TGCGCCAGCAGCTTGGACCCGGGGCTCTATGGCTACACCTTC. Amino acids: CASSLDPGLYGYTF.

This clone appeared once. V gene TRBV3-1 (or the pseudogene TRBV3-2) combines with J gene TRBJ2-1, with 10 bases that match TRBD2. The germline CDR1 and CDR2 sequences are LGHDT and YNNKEL (reference sequence). This CDR3 spans 19 amino acids. J was trimmed by 7 bases and V by 1 base; bases with no gene match: 16. This CDR3 is CASSQVGLLAGAQRNEQFF. The DNA of the CDR3 is TGTGCCAGCAGCCAAGTTGGGCTTCTAGCGGGGGCGCAAAGGAATGAGCAGTTCTTC.

The CDR3: CASSQVETYEQYF. The CDR3 nucleotides read TGTGCCAGCAGCCAGGTAGAGACCTACGAGCAGTACTTC. V and J are TRBV3-1 (or the pseudogene TRBV3-2) and TRBJ2-7; D is unresolved. Germline loops: CDR1 LGHDT, CDR2 YNNKEL (reference sequence). Deletions cut 3 bases from V and 2 bases from J, with 8 bases between. The CDR3 runs to 13 residues.

This clone was seen more than once but under ten times. V gene TRBV27 combines with J gene TRBJ1-6; 7 nucleotides line up with TRBD1. This CDR3 has 17 amino acids. Germline-derived CDR1 and CDR2 are MNHEY and SMNVEV (reference sequence). Trimming at V came to 1 base and at J to 9 bases, leaving 12 bases not matched to a gene. CDR3 DNA sequence: TGTGCCAGCAGTTTATGGCCACAGGGGACCCAGGGTTCACCCCTCCACTTT. Protein: CASSLWPQGTQGSPLHF.